These 16 T cell receptor beta chains were sequenced from one sample in a study of glioma-infiltrating T cells after dendritic cell vaccination. The assay was immunoSEQ multiplex PCR, and TCRdb's table has in-frame clones only and misses some. This sample has roughly 82,000 clones; approximately 90% occur once, and the top ten carry roughly 3.2%. The sample here was blood, taken before dendritic cell vaccination. The receptors derive from a human donor with glioblastoma.

This chain uses TRBV11-2 with TRBJ2-1, with TRBD1 matching 10 bases. Trimming at V came to 6 bases and at J to 2 bases, leaving 1 base not matched to a gene. This CDR3 is 14 amino acids long. Germline loops: CDR1 SGHAT, CDR2 FQNNGV. This CDR3 is CASRGQGAYNEQFF. The DNA for the CDR3 is TGTGCCAGCAGAGGACAGGGGGCCTACAATGAGCAGTTCTTC.

The rearrangement links TRBV30 to TRBJ1-3; no definite D call. The V gene's germline CDR1 is GTSNPN and CDR2 SVGIG (reference sequence). Deletions cut 0 bases from V and 0 bases from J, with 12 bases between. There are 16 residues in the CDR3. The CDR3 protein is CAWSVTLRYSGNTIYF. The CDR3 DNA is TGTGCCTGGAGTGTAACTCTCCGGTACTCTGGAAACACCATATATTTT.

The chain combines TRBV6-5 with TRBJ2-7; TRBD2 aligns across 11 bases. With 7 bases clipped from V and 4 bases from J, the junction kept 6 bases outside the gene matches. The CDR3 is made up of 14 amino acids. Germline V gene sequence: CDR1 MNHEY, CDR2 SVGAGI. The CDR3: CASTTSGSRYEQYF. Here the CDR3 DNA reads TGTGCCAGCACTACTAGCGGGAGTCGTTACGAGCAGTACTTC.

J is TRBJ1-2 and V is TRBV11-2, with TRBD1 as a possible D gene (5 bases). This CDR3 spans 12 amino acids. V shed 5 bases and J shed 8 bases, with 12 bases lying between them. The germline gives CDR1 SGHAT, CDR2 FQNNGV. The CDR3 sequence is CASSGREGGYTF. The CDR3 DNA is TGTGCCAGCAGCGGCAGGGAGGGCGGCTACACCTTC.

The genes are TRBV7-9 and TRBJ2-5, with 7 nucleotides matching TRBD2. Per germline, CDR1 SEHNR and CDR2 FQNEAQ (reference sequence). The CDR3 is made up of 16 amino acids. V shed 5 bases and J 5 bases; nucleotides not matched to a gene: 14. The CDR3 is CASSPRPAGQTETQYF. DNA of the CDR3: TGTGCCAGCAGCCCGCGCCCAGCGGGGCAAACGGAGACCCAGTACTTC.

V is TRBV10-1 and J is TRBJ1-1, with D possibly TRBD1 on 6 matching bases. Germline V gene lookup returns CDR1 WNHNN and CDR2 SYGVQD (reference sequence). V shed 6 bases and J shed 4 bases, with 12 bases lying between them. The CDR3 runs to 13 residues. The CDR3 coding sequence is TGCGCCAGCAGCGGACAGTCCGGCACTGAAGCTTTCTTT. Translation: CASSGQSGTEAFF.

The chain has TRBV9 and TRBJ2-2; D remains ambiguous. V lost 0 bases, J lost 1 base, and 10 bases lay in between. CDR3 length: 16 residues. From germline, CDR1 is SGDLS and CDR2 YYNGEE. The CDR3 DNA is TGTGCCAGCAGCGTAGGGGTCCGGGTGAACACCGGGGAGCTGTTTTTT. Its translation is CASSVGVRVNTGELFF.

The chain is built from TRBV2 and TRBJ2-7; D call uncertain. The CDR3 runs to 12 residues. Per germline, CDR1 SNHLY and CDR2 FYNNEI. With 7 bases removed from V and 4 bases from J, the gap between germline ends came to 11 bases. CDR3 in amino acids: CASTQQVYEQYF. CDR3 nucleotide sequence: TGTGCCAGCACCCAACAAGTTTACGAGCAGTACTTC.

The chain has TRBV25-1 and TRBJ1-4; D remains ambiguous. Germline values: CDR1 MGHDK, CDR2 SYGVNS. This CDR3 is built from 14 residues. V lost 3 bases to trimming and J lost 5 bases, with 10 bases between them. For the CDR3, the DNA is TGTGCCAGCAGTGATACGTCAGGAAATGAAAAACTGTTTTTT. Translated, it gives CASSDTSGNEKLFF.

V usage is TRBV6-1 and J usage is TRBJ1-3; D is unclear. Trimming left V 0 bases short and J 1 base short, with 19 bases between. Germline-derived CDR1 and CDR2 are MNHNS and SASEGT. The CDR3 covers 19 residues. DNA for the CDR3: TGTGCCAGCAGTGAAGCGTCCCGTCGGGAGTCCGGTTCTGGAAACACCATATATTTT. The encoded protein is CASSEASRRESGSGNTIYF.

The V gene is TRBV11-3, the J gene TRBJ2-5; D is possibly TRBD1 (6 bases). This CDR3 is 16 amino acids long. Deletions cut 7 bases from V and 5 bases from J, with 23 bases between. Germline CDR1 is SGHNT and CDR2 is YENEEA. The CDR3 nucleotides read TGTGCCAGCACCCTGGGCAGGGGTCGGGGTGTGGAGACCCAGTACTTC. Residues: CASTLGRGRGVETQYF.

The chain combines TRBV25-1 with TRBJ2-3; D remains ambiguous. Germline V gene lookup returns CDR1 MGHDK and CDR2 SYGVNS. V lost 3 bases, J lost 3 bases, and 10 bases lay in between. The CDR3 is 14 amino acids. CDR3 nucleotides: TGTGCCAGCAGTGACCCGGGTAGGACAGATACGCAGTATTTT. It translates to CASSDPGRTDTQYF.

V gene TRBV28 combines with J gene TRBJ2-7; 7 bases are a match to TRBD2. Trimming took 10 bases from V and 0 from J; bases not matched to a gene: 9. The CDR3 covers 14 residues. Germline loops: CDR1 MDHEN, CDR2 SYDVKM. This CDR3 reads CATLATSVSYEQYF. CDR3 DNA sequence: TGTGCCACCCTAGCCACTAGCGTCTCCTACGAGCAGTACTTC. Using reference TRBV28 and TRBJ2-7 for the parts outside the CDR3, the full variable domain is DVKVTQSSRYLVKRTGEKVFLECVQDMDHENMFWYRQDPGLGLRLIYFSYDVKMKEKGDIPEGYSVSREKKERFSLILESASTNQTSMYLCATLATSVSYEQYFGPGTRLTVT.

J is TRBJ2-3 and V is TRBV9, with 12 bases aligning to TRBD2. The CDR3 extends over 15 amino acids. V lost 0 bases and J lost 8; bases outside the gene matches: 4. Germline loops: CDR1 SGDLS, CDR2 YYNGEE. CDR3 loop: CASSVETSGSGTQYF. For the CDR3, the DNA is TGTGCCAGCAGCGTAGAGACTAGCGGGAGTGGTACGCAGTATTTT. Using reference TRBV9 and TRBJ2-3 for the parts outside the CDR3, the full variable domain is DSGVTQTPKHLITATGQRVTLRCSPRSGDLSVYWYQQSLDQGLQFLIQYYNGEERAKGNILERFSAQQFPDLHSELNLSSLELGDSALYFCASSVETSGSGTQYFGPGTRLTVL.

CDR3 loop: CASSYFTGGSEQYF. CDR3 sequence (DNA): TGTGCCAGCAGCTACTTTACAGGGGGGTCCGAGCAGTACTTC. This sequence joins TRBV5-8 and TRBJ2-7, with 8 positions matching TRBD1. Per germline, CDR1 SGHTS and CDR2 YDEGEE. V trimming: 3 bases; J trimming: 6 bases; junction bases outside the gene matches: 8. The CDR3 is made up of 14 amino acids.

V gene TRBV18 combines with J gene TRBJ1-1; TRBD1 is a possible D gene (6 bases). Germline V gene lookup returns CDR1 KGHSH and CDR2 LQKENI. The V gene lost 6 bases and the J gene lost 0 bases, with 11 bases spanning the gap. The CDR3 length is 14 residues. The CDR3 nucleotides are TGTGCCAGCTCCAGGACAGACATGAACACTGAAGCTTTCTTT. Translation gives CASSRTDMNTEAFF.